The 27 T cell receptor beta chains listed next were all sequenced from one sample in a study of T cells in Graves' hyperthyroidism and ophthalmopathy. RNA transcripts were the template for amplifying TCR beta CDR3 regions. The HTBI primer set served for first-round RT-PCR of the TCR CDR3. One entry per CDR3 protein, called by TCRdb with MiXCR from the multiplex PCR reads. The sample includes hundreds of thousands of distinct CDR3 sequences, 14% of them seen just once. The sample comprised blood. Source of these receptors: a woman in her forties or fifties with Graves' ophthalmopathy.

This clonotype was detected many times. This rearrangement joins TRBV12-3 or TRBV12-4 to TRBJ1-1; D not certain. V was pared by 6 bases and J by 2 bases, with 10 bases between. CDR3 length equals 13 residues. The CDR3 is CASSKTRNTEAFF. In DNA form, the CDR3 reads TGTGCCAGCAGCAAAACAAGAAACACTGAAGCTTTCTTT.

The sample holds a few counts of this clonotype. The J gene is TRBJ1-2, the V gene TRBV5-6; D ambiguous. This CDR3 contains 16 residues. Germline V gene sequence: CDR1 SGHDT, CDR2 YYEEEE. V was trimmed by 0 bases and J by 0 bases, leaving 12 bases between them. This chain's CDR3 is CASSLGLLGTNYGYTF. CDR3 nucleotides: TGTGCCAGCAGCTTGGGTTTACTGGGTACTAACTATGGCTACACCTTC. Full variable domain (rest looked up from reference TRBV5-6 and TRBJ1-2): DAGVTQSPTHLIKTRGQQVTLRCSPKSGHDTVSWYQQALGQGPQFIFQYYEEEERQRGNFPDRFSGHQFPNYSSELNVNALLLGDSALYLCASSLGLLGTNYGYTFGSGTRLTVV.

The gene calls are TRBV27 and TRBJ2-1, with 9 positions matching TRBD2. V lost 6 bases, J lost 3 bases, and 6 bases stayed unmatched. The germline gives CDR1 MNHEY, CDR2 SMNVEV (reference sequence). This CDR3 is 15 amino acids long. The CDR3 sequence: CASRTSGKDYNEQFF. The CDR3 DNA is TGTGCCAGCAGGACTAGCGGAAAGGACTACAATGAGCAGTTCTTC.

There are a few counts of this clonotype. The chain recombines TRBV5-1 with TRBJ2-7, with D hard to call. This CDR3 spans 14 amino acids. Germline-derived CDR1 and CDR2 are SGHRS and YFSETQ. V was pared by 6 bases and J by 0 bases, with 13 bases between. The CDR3 DNA is TGCGCCAGCAACTCCGGGTTCAGCTCCTACGAGCAGTACTTC. It specifies CASNSGFSSYEQYF.

This chain uses TRBV5-6 with TRBJ1-2; 7 bases agree with TRBD1. There are 17 residues in the CDR3. Trimming at V came to 2 bases and at J to 3 bases, leaving 13 bases not matched to a gene. The germline CDR1 and CDR2 sequences are SGHDT and YYEEEE. CDR3 DNA: TGTGCCAGCAGCTTTTTCATCCGCGACAGGGTTGACTATGGCTACACCTTC. Translating it yields CASSFFIRDRVDYGYTF.

This clonotype has a handful of counts. The chain joins TRBV7-3 to TRBJ1-3, with no clear D. Germline V gene lookup returns CDR1 SGHTA and CDR2 FQGTGA. The CDR3 consists of 15 residues. The V end was cut by 1 base, the J end by 0 bases, with 7 bases between. This CDR3 is CASSLIGSSGNTIYF. The CDR3 coding sequence is TGTGCCAGCAGCTTAATTGGGAGCTCTGGAAACACCATATATTTT.

The chain couples TRBV20-1 to TRBJ1-1, with D perhaps matching TRBD1 (6 bases). V gave up 5 bases and J gave up 3 bases, with 16 bases separating them. The CDR3 runs 14 residues. Germline CDR1 is DFQATT and CDR2 is SNEGSKA (reference sequence). The CDR3 reads CSAEIGTRDTEAFF. Here the CDR3 DNA reads TGCAGTGCTGAAATAGGGACAAGGGACACTGAAGCTTTCTTT.

This clonotype was seen ten or more times. The gene calls are TRBV28 and TRBJ2-5; D not resolved. Germline lookup yields CDR1 MDHEN and CDR2 SYDVKM. There are 13 residues in the CDR3. The V end was cut by 1 base, the J end by 7 bases, with 10 bases between. The CDR3 coding sequence is TGTGCCAGCAGTTTATCCCGGGCGCGGACCCAGTACTTC. Translated, it gives CASSLSRARTQYF.

This clonotype has just a few counts. The CDR3 bases are TGTGCCAGCAGTTACTGGACGGGGACCTCTGGGGCCAACGTCCTGACTTTC. This sequence encodes CASSYWTGTSGANVLTF. J is TRBJ2-6 and V is TRBV6-5, with D perhaps TRBD1 or TRBD2 (5 bases each). Germline assignment: CDR1 MNHEY and CDR2 SVGAGI. V lost 1 base to trimming and J lost 0 bases, with 10 bases between them. The CDR3 extends over 17 amino acids.

This clonotype has ten or more counts. CDR3 in DNA: TGTGCCAGCAGCTTAGCGAACTGGTCCTACGAGCAGTACTTC. It yields the protein CASSLANWSYEQYF. J is TRBJ2-7 and V is TRBV7-2, with D hard to call. The germline V gene encodes CDR1 SGHTA and CDR2 FQGNSA. The V end lost 0 bases, the J end lost 1 base, and 7 bases lay between the germline ends. This CDR3 region has 14 residues.

The CDR3 is CASSHGTSGRRSYNEQFF. The CDR3 DNA follows: TGCGCCAGCAGCCACGGGACTAGCGGGAGACGCTCCTACAATGAGCAGTTCTTC. The rearrangement uses TRBV5-1 and TRBJ2-1; 14 positions agree with TRBD2. The CDR3 spans 18 residues. CDR1 is SGHRS and CDR2 is YFSETQ in the germline V gene. Trimming at V came to 4 bases and at J to 0 bases, leaving 6 bases not matched to a gene.

This clonotype was recorded at least ten times. The chain links TRBV12-3 or TRBV12-4 to TRBJ2-5; 12 nucleotides align to TRBD2. The CDR3 has 17 amino acids. The ends lost 1 base at V and 2 bases at J; junction bases unmatched: 5. CDR3 sequence (DNA): TGTGCCAGCAGTTTAGAAACGCTAGCGGGAGGGCAAGAGACCCAGTACTTC. Its protein is CASSLETLAGGQETQYF.

This clonotype was seen at least ten times. The chain is built from TRBV11-3 and TRBJ2-1, with unresolved D. This CDR3 comprises 15 residues. Trimming stripped 1 base from V and 4 bases from J, with 11 bases between. From germline, CDR1 is SGHNT and CDR2 YENEEA. The CDR3 sequence is CASSLGITSYNEQFF. CDR3 bases: TGTGCCAGCAGCTTAGGAATCACGTCGTACAATGAGCAGTTCTTC.

This clonotype was seen many times. The rearrangement links TRBV28 to TRBJ2-7; 7 bases are a match to TRBD1. The CDR3 is made up of 14 amino acids. CDR1 MDHEN and CDR2 SYDVKM come from the germline V gene. Trimming cost V 5 bases and J 0 bases; bases outside gene matches: 4. CDR3 DNA: TGTGCCAGCAGTAACAGGGGCAGCTCCTACGAGCAGTACTTC. It is translated as CASSNRGSSYEQYF.

The genes are TRBV24-1 and TRBJ1-2, with 9 bases identical to TRBD1. The V segment lost 4 bases and the J segment 8 bases; nucleotides outside the gene matches: 7. The CDR3 has 14 amino acids. Germline lookup yields CDR1 KGHDR and CDR2 SFDVKD. DNA of the CDR3: TGTGCCACCAGTGAGTTGGGACAGGGAAGCGGCTACACCTTC. Protein product: CATSELGQGSGYTF.

The chain uses TRBV12-3 or TRBV12-4 and TRBJ1-1; possibly TRBD1 for D (6 bases). CDR3 length: 14 residues. Trimming left V 6 bases short and J 5 bases short, with 16 bases between. The CDR3 loop is CASSPKRGGTEAFF. The CDR3 DNA follows: TGTGCCAGCAGCCCCAAGCGAGGGGGGACTGAAGCTTTCTTT.

The chain couples TRBV7-2 to TRBJ1-4; tentative D call: TRBD1 (5 bases). V was cut by 1 base and J by 8 bases, with 14 bases left in between. Germline V CDR1 and CDR2: SGHTA, FQGNSA. There are 15 residues in the CDR3. CDR3 bases: TGTGCCAGCAGCTTAGTAGGGGTTAAGGGGGAAAAACTGTTTTTT. It translates to CASSLVGVKGEKLFF.

This clonotype was counted a few times. The chain is built from TRBV24-1 and TRBJ2-1; 9 bases line up with TRBD2. This CDR3 region has 17 residues. CDR1 is KGHDR and CDR2 is SFDVKD in the germline V gene. V dropped 3 bases and J dropped 2; count of bases not matched to a gene: 7. The DNA for the CDR3 is TGTGCCACCAGTGATCACTTAGCGGGAGCCCCCTACAATGAGCAGTTCTTC. Protein sequence: CATSDHLAGAPYNEQFF.

This clonotype was recorded many times. This chain connects TRBV28 to TRBJ2-7; D is perhaps TRBD1 (6 bases). Trimming stripped 6 bases from V and 0 bases from J, with 15 bases between. Germline V gives CDR1 MDHEN, CDR2 SYDVKM. The CDR3 totals 15 residues. The CDR3 DNA follows: TGTGCCAGCAGCCCCTGGACAGAGAGCTCCTACGAGCAGTACTTC. This translates into CASSPWTESSYEQYF.

The chain links TRBV3-1 to TRBJ2-7; 9 bases match TRBD2. Looked up from germline, CDR1 is LGHDT and CDR2 is YNNKEL (reference sequence). This CDR3 is built from 15 residues. J gave up 4 bases and V 0 bases, and 4 bases lay outside the gene matches. For the CDR3, the DNA is TGTGCCAGCAGCCAAGATTCCCTAGCGGGATACGAGCAGTACTTC. Translated: CASSQDSLAGYEQYF.

Ten or more counts support this clonotype. The V call is TRBV30, the J call TRBJ1-5; TRBD1 agrees at 9 bases. Germline V gene data show CDR1 as GTSNPN and CDR2 as SVGIG (reference sequence). There are 13 residues in the CDR3. Trimming at V came to 5 bases and at J to 4 bases, leaving 3 bases not matched to a gene. The CDR3 region is CAWGTGKNQPQHF. Written as DNA, the CDR3 is TGTGCCTGGGGGACAGGGAAAAATCAGCCCCAGCATTTT.

Of note for this clonotype: A much larger clone differs from this one at a single base, so this may be a read error. The chain carries TRBV7-2 and TRBJ2-3; 12 positions match TRBD2. The germline V gene encodes CDR1 SGHTA and CDR2 FQGNSA. The CDR3 runs to 15 residues. V lost 3 bases to trimming and J lost 7 bases; unmatched junction nucleotides: 5. In nucleotides, the CDR3 is TGTGCCAGCAGCTTGACTAGCGGGAGAATGAATACGCAGTATTTT. Translation: CASSLTSGRMNTQYF. Complete variable domain (other parts from reference TRBV7-2 and TRBJ2-3): GAGVSQSPSNKVTEKGKDVELRCDPISGHTALYWYRQSLGQGLEFLIYFQGNSAPDKSGLPSDRFSAERTGGSVSTLTIQRTQQEDSAVYLCASSLTSGRMNTQYFGPGTRLTVL.

This clonotype has only a few counts. V is TRBV6-2 or TRBV6-3 and J is TRBJ2-7, with 8 bases identical to TRBD2. Trimming removed 7 bases from V and 5 bases from J; junction bases left unmatched: 10. CDR3 size: 14 residues. Germline CDR1 MNHEY, CDR2 SVGEGT. In DNA form, the CDR3 reads TGTGCCAGCATCAAAGCGGGAGAGGGGGACGAGCAGTACTTC. Protein: CASIKAGEGDEQYF.

In this sample, this clonotype turned up many times. For the CDR3, the DNA is TGTGCCAGCAGCTACTCAGGGGGCCGTTGGACTGAAGCTTTCTTT. Translation: CASSYSGGRWTEAFF. V is TRBV27 and J is TRBJ1-1; 8 nucleotides line up with TRBD1. The CDR3 runs to 15 residues. V dropped 6 bases and J dropped 5; count of bases not matched to a gene: 11. Germline V gene lookup returns CDR1 MNHEY and CDR2 SMNVEV (reference sequence).

The chain uses TRBV7-9 and TRBJ2-6; D perhaps matches TRBD2 (5 bases). This CDR3 spans 16 amino acids. V lost 5 bases and J 0 bases, leaving 11 bases between the germline ends. Per germline, CDR1 SEHNR and CDR2 FQNEAQ (reference sequence). The CDR3 here is CASSKPDFSGANVLTF. The CDR3 bases are TGTGCCAGCAGCAAACCGGACTTCTCTGGGGCCAACGTCCTGACTTTC.

Only a few counts were recorded for this clonotype. The chain couples TRBV9 to TRBJ2-3; D perhaps matches TRBD1 (6 bases). Germline CDR1 is SGDLS and CDR2 is YYNGEE. The CDR3 runs 15 residues. V was trimmed by 1 base and J by 4 bases, leaving 13 bases between them. CDR3 region: CASSVRSGVADTQYF. Here the CDR3 DNA reads TGTGCCAGCAGCGTAAGGTCAGGGGTAGCAGATACGCAGTATTTT.

This clonotype has a count of ten or more. The chain couples TRBV7-8 to TRBJ2-1, with TRBD1 matching 10 bases. CDR1 is SGHVS and CDR2 is FQNEAQ in the germline V gene. This CDR3 has 16 residues. Trimming at V came to 7 bases and at J to 6 bases, leaving 12 bases not matched to a gene. The CDR3 coding sequence is TGTGCCAGCATCAAAGGGGGGGGGACAGGGGCCAATGAGCAGTTCTTC. Amino acids: CASIKGGGTGANEQFF.